This T cell receptor (beta chain) was identified during a study of vaccination and CD4 T cells after COVID-19. Study in general: Those taking part got two shots of either the BNT162b2 or the mRNA-1273 vaccine. From HCoV-229E, HCoV-OC43, HCoV-NL63 and SARS-CoV-2, overlapping spike peptides were used to stimulate the cells. Study observations and caveats: For convalescent patients, a median 86.3% of reactive clones surfaced exclusively after vaccination.

As concerns this clonotype: Its specificity is unknown.

The CDR3 has 14 amino acids. V lost 8 bases and J lost 7; bases outside the gene matches: 9. Per the germline V gene, CDR1 is SGHTA and CDR2 is FQGTGA. The Oncomine TCR Beta short-read assay was applied to DNA of cultured CD4+ T cells. MiXCR, run by TCRdb on the PCR reads, gives a single entry per CDR3 protein. The table lists 8,000 to 10,000 distinct CDR3 sequences, 51% of them singletons. This sample's treatment: approximately 10-day PBMC culture with coronavirus spike peptide pools or control peptides (ViraFEST assay). Expanded clonotypes were found by TCR sequencing after peptide-pool stimulation (ViraFEST).

The chain combines TRBV7-3 with TRBJ1-2; 11 bases map to TRBD1. Sequences were obtained from CD4+ T cells from blood, cultured in vitro. The receptor's source is a human donor who had recovered from COVID-19. The CDR3 DNA sequence: TGTGCCAGCTCCCGGACAGGGGGCGCGTTTGGCTACACCTTC. It encodes CASSRTGGAFGYTF.